The 14 T cell receptor beta chains in this list originate from one sample, sequenced in a study of blood T cell repertoires in COVID-19. Method: immunoSEQ multiplex PCR; TCRdb's copy keeps in-frame clones and lacks some. The table includes over 250,000 clones, roughly nine tenths detected once. The specimen sequenced was PBMCs or T cells enriched from blood (not recorded which). The receptors were sampled from a woman younger than 35 who had recovered from COVID-19.

The genes are TRBV3-1 (or the pseudogene TRBV3-2) and TRBJ1-5; D may be TRBD1 (6 bases). V was clipped by 3 bases and J by 1 base, with 13 bases between them. The CDR3 is 16 residues long. CDR1 is LGHDT and CDR2 is YNNKEL in the germline V gene (reference sequence). CDR3 amino acids: CASSHSGTSSNQPQHF. The CDR3 DNA follows: TGTGCCAGCAGCCATTCCGGGACATCCAGCAATCAGCCCCAGCATTTT.

The J gene is TRBJ1-5, the V gene TRBV19; D is unclear. CDR1 and CDR2 (germline): LNHDA, SQIVND (reference sequence). Trimming took 9 bases from V and 5 from J, leaving 11 bases between them. CDR3 size: 12 residues. CDR3 region: CASKSSHQPQHF. The CDR3 DNA reads TGTGCCAGCAAATCGAGTCATCAGCCCCAGCATTTT. Supplemented by reference TRBV19 and TRBJ1-5, the full variable domain reads DGGITQSPKYLFRKEGQNVTLSCEQNLNHDAMYWYRQDPGQGLRLIYYSQIVNDFQKGDIAEGYSVSREKKESFPLTVTSAQKNPTAFYLCASKSSHQPQHFGDGTRLSIL.

V usage is TRBV20-1 and J usage is TRBJ2-5; D not resolved. CDR1 and CDR2 (germline): DFQATT, SNEGSKA (reference sequence). Trimming pared 3 bases from V and 6 bases from J, leaving 5 bases between. This CDR3 has 10 residues. DNA for the CDR3: TGCAGTGCTAGTCGTCAGACCCAGTACTTC. It codes for CSASRQTQYF.

The gene calls are TRBV30 and TRBJ1-5, with D perhaps matching TRBD1 (5 bases). Germline V gene sequence: CDR1 GTSNPN, CDR2 SVGIG (reference sequence). V lost 0 bases, J lost 3 bases, and 9 bases lay in between. There are 14 residues in the CDR3. In DNA, the CDR3 is TGTGCCTGGAGTGTAGACAGTCTCAATCAGCCCCAGCATTTT. This sequence encodes CAWSVDSLNQPQHF.

The V gene is TRBV11-3, the J gene TRBJ1-4; D gene unclear. Trimming shortened V by 2 bases and J by 7 bases, and 20 bases separated the two germline ends. CDR3 length: 17 amino acids. The germline V gene has CDR1 SGHNT and CDR2 YENEEA. CDR3 sequence: CASSLPTPRRRVEKLFF. The DNA of the CDR3 is TGTGCCAGCAGCTTACCCACCCCGAGGAGGCGAGTTGAAAAACTGTTTTTT. Combining the CDR3 with reference TRBV11-3 and TRBJ1-4 gives the whole variable domain EAGVVQSPRYKIIEKKQPVAFWCNPISGHNTLYWYLQNLGQGPELLIRYENEEAVDDSQLPKDRFSAERLKGVDSTLKIQPAELGDSAVYLCASSLPTPRRRVEKLFFGSGTQLSVL.

The chain recombines TRBV5-5 with TRBJ1-6, with D unresolved. CDR1 and CDR2 (germline): SGHKS, YYEKEE (reference sequence). Trimming stripped 6 bases from V and 7 bases from J, with 14 bases between. CDR3 size: 14 residues. The DNA of the CDR3 is TGTGCCAGCACCCCCGATGCCGGGAATTCACCCCTCCACTTT. The encoded protein is CASTPDAGNSPLHF.

The chain is built from TRBV19 and TRBJ2-3, with D unresolved. CDR3 length: 11 amino acids. Trimming removed 6 bases from V and 5 bases from J, with 6 bases in between. CDR1 LNHDA and CDR2 SQIVND come from the germline V gene (reference sequence). The CDR3 sequence is CASRIGDTQYF. CDR3 nucleotides: TGTGCCAGTAGGATCGGAGATACGCAGTATTTT.

V usage is TRBV19 and J usage is TRBJ1-5, with 9 bases fitting TRBD1. The junction had 9 bases not matched to a gene; V was cut back by 6 bases and J by 9 bases. This CDR3 region has 14 residues. Germline V gene sequence: CDR1 LNHDA, CDR2 SQIVND (reference sequence). The CDR3: CASSSGQGVGPQHF. The CDR3 coding sequence is TGTGCCAGTAGCTCGGGACAGGGAGTTGGGCCCCAGCATTTT.

The V gene is TRBV2, the J gene TRBJ2-2, with D unresolved. Germline CDR1 is SNHLY and CDR2 is FYNNEI. The CDR3 sequence is 12 residues long. Trimming removed 5 bases from V and 3 bases from J, with 4 bases in between. The CDR3 coding sequence is TGTGCCAGCAGTTTATACACCGGGGAGCTGTTTTTT. It specifies CASSLYTGELFF.

The rearrangement joins TRBV9 to TRBJ2-1, with TRBD2 as a possible D gene (7 bases). The germline V gene encodes CDR1 SGDLS and CDR2 YYNGEE. The CDR3 loop spans 17 amino acids. Trimming cost V 1 base and J 2 bases, with 16 bases left between them. Written as DNA, the CDR3 is TGTGCCAGCAGCGTACCCGAGGGGGGGGCCCCCTACAATGAGCAGTTCTTC. Its protein is CASSVPEGGAPYNEQFF.

The rearrangement uses TRBV2 and TRBJ1-2; perhaps TRBD1 as D (5 bases). The CDR3 totals 12 residues. Trimming took off 8 bases at V and 7 bases at J, with 14 bases between the two ends. The V gene's germline CDR1 is SNHLY and CDR2 FYNNEI. CDR3 sequence: CASRGGVPGYTF. The CDR3 DNA is TGTGCCAGCCGGGGAGGGGTTCCTGGCTACACCTTC.

The V gene is TRBV3-1 (or the pseudogene TRBV3-2), the J gene TRBJ2-1; TRBD1 might be the D (5 bases). The CDR3 has 13 residues. Germline lookup yields CDR1 LGHDT and CDR2 YNNKEL (reference sequence). Trimming took 3 bases from V and 4 from J, leaving 7 bases between them. CDR3 residues: CASSQQGYNEQFF. CDR3 nucleotide sequence: TGTGCCAGCAGCCAGCAGGGTTACAATGAGCAGTTCTTC.

This clone occurred a few times. The chain combines TRBV2 with TRBJ2-1, with 8 bases aligning to TRBD2. Trimming took 9 bases from V and 9 from J; bases not matched to a gene: 1. The germline V gene has CDR1 SNHLY and CDR2 FYNNEI. The CDR3 runs 10 residues. CDR3 residues: CASSGVEQFF. The DNA for the CDR3 is TGTGCCAGTAGCGGGGTTGAGCAGTTCTTC. The whole variable domain, filled in from reference TRBV2 and TRBJ2-1, reads EPEVTQTPSHQVTQMGQEVILRCVPISNHLYFYWYRQILGQKVEFLVSFYNNEISEKSEIFDDQFSVERPDGSNFTLKIRSTKLEDSAMYFCASSGVEQFFGPGTRLTVL.

Remarks on this clone: The same CDR3 arises from other DNA sequences in this sample as well. This chain uses TRBV19 with TRBJ1-5; 8 positions agree with TRBD1. V was pared by 2 bases and J by 4 bases, with 1 base of the junction left unmatched. Germline V gene data show CDR1 as LNHDA and CDR2 as SQIVND (reference sequence). The CDR3 contains 14 residues. DNA for the CDR3: TGTGCCAGTAGTATACAGGGGGCTAATCAGCCCCAGCATTTT. Its protein product is CASSIQGANQPQHF. Full variable domain (remainder filled in from reference TRBV19 and TRBJ1-5): DGGITQSPKYLFRKEGQNVTLSCEQNLNHDAMYWYRQDPGQGLRLIYYSQIVNDFQKGDIAEGYSVSREKKESFPLTVTSAQKNPTAFYLCASSIQGANQPQHFGDGTRLSIL.